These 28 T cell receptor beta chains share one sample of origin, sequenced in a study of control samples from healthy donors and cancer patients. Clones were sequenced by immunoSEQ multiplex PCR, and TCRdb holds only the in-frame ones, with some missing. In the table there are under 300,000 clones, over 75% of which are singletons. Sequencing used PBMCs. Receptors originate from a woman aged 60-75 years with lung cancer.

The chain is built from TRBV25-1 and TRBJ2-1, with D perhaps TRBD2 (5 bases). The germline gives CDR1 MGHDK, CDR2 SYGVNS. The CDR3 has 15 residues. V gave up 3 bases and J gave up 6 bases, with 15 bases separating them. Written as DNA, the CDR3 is TGTGCCAGCAGTGACACGGACTGGGATTCCAATGAGCAGTTCTTC. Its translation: CASSDTDWDSNEQFF.

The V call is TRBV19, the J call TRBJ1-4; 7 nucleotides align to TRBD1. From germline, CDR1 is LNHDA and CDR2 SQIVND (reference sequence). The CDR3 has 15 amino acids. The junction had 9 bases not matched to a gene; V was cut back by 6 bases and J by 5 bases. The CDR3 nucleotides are TGTGCCAGTAGCCTTACAGGGGAGGAGAATGAAAAACTGTTTTTT. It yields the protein CASSLTGEENEKLFF.

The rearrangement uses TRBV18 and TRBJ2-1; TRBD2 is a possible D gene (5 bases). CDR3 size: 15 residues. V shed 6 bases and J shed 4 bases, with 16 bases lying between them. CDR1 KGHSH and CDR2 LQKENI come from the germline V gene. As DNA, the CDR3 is TGTGCCAGCTCTTCAAAGGCCGGGGTTTACAATGAGCAGTTCTTC. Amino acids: CASSSKAGVYNEQFF. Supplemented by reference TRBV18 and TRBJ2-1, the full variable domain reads NAGVMQNPRHLVRRRGQEARLRCSPMKGHSHVYWYRQLPEEGLKFMVYLQKENIIDESGMPKERFSAEFPKEGPSILRIQQVVRGDSAAYFCASSSKAGVYNEQFFGPGTRLTVL.

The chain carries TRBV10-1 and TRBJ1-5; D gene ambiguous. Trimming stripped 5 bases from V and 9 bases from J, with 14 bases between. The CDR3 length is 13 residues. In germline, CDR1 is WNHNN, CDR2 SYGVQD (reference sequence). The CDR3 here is CASSRERRGPQHF. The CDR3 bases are TGCGCCAGCAGTAGAGAGCGCCGAGGGCCCCAGCATTTT.

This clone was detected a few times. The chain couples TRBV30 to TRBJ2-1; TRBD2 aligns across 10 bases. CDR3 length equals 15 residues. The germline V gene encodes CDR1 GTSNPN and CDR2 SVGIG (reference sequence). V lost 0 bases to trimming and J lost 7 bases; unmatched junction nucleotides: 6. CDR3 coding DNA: TGTGCCTGGAGTGTAGGGCTAGCGGGAGTAAATGAGCAGTTCTTC. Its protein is CAWSVGLAGVNEQFF.

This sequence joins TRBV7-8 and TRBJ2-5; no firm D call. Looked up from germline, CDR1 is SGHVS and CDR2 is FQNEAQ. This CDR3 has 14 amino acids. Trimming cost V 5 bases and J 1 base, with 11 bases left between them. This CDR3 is CASSRGRIQETQYF. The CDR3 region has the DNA TGTGCCAGCAGCCGTGGACGGATCCAAGAGACCCAGTACTTC. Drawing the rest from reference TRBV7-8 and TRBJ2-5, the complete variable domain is GAGVSQSPRYKVAKRGQDVALRCDPISGHVSLFWYQQALGQGPEFLTYFQNEAQLDKSGLPSDRFFAERPEGSVSTLKIQRTQQEDSAVYLCASSRGRIQETQYFGPGTRLLVL.

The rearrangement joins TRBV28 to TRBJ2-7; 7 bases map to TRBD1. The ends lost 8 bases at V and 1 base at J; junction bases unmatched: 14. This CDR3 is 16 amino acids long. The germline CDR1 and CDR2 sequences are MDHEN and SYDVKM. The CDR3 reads CASSLSRQGMSYEQYF. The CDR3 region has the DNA TGTGCCAGCTCCCTTTCTCGACAGGGTATGTCCTACGAGCAGTACTTC.

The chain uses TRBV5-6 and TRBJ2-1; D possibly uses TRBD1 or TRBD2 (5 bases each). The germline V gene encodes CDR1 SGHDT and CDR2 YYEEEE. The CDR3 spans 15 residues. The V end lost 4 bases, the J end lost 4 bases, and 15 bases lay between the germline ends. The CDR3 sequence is CASSLPGAGYNEQFF. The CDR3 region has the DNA TGTGCCAGCAGCCTTCCCGGGGCAGGGTACAATGAGCAGTTCTTC.

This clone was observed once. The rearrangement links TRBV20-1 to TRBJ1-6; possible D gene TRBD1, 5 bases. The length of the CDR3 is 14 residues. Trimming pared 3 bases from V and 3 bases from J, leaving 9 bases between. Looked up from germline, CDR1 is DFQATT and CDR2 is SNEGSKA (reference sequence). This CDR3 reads CSASKGLYNSPLHF. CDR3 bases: TGCAGTGCTAGTAAGGGACTCTATAATTCACCCCTCCACTTT.

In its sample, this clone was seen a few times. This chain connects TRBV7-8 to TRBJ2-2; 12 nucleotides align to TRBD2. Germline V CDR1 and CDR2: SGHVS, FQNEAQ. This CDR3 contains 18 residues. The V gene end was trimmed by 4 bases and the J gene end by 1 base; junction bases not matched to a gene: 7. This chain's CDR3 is CASSSGTSGWGNTGELFF. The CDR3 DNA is TGTGCCAGCAGCTCCGGGACTAGCGGGTGGGGGAACACCGGGGAGCTGTTTTTT.

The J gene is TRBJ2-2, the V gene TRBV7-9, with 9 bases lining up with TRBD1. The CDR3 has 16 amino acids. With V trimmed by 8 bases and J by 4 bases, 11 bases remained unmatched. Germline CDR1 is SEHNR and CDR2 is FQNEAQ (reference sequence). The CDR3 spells CASHDVGDRATGELFF. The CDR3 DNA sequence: TGTGCCAGCCATGACGTGGGGGACAGGGCCACCGGGGAGCTGTTTTTT.

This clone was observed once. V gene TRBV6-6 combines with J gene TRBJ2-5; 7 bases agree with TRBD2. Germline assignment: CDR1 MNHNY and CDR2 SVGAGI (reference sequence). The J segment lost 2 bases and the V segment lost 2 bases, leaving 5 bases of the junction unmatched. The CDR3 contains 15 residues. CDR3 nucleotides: TGTGCCAGCAGTTACACGGGAGGAACTCAAGAGACCCAGTACTTC. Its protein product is CASSYTGGTQETQYF.

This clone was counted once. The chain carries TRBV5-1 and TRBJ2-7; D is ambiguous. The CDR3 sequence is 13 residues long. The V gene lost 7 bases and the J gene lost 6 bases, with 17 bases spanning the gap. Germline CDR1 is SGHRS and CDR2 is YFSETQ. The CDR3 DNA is TGCGCCAGCGCCCTATCATCCTCTGTCGAGCAGTACTTC. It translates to CASALSSSVEQYF.

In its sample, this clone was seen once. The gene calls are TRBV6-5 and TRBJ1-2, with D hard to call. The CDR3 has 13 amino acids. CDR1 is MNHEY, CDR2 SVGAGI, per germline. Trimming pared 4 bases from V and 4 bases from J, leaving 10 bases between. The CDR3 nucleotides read TGTGCCAGCAGTTTGACAAACTCCTATGGCTACACCTTC. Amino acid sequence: CASSLTNSYGYTF.

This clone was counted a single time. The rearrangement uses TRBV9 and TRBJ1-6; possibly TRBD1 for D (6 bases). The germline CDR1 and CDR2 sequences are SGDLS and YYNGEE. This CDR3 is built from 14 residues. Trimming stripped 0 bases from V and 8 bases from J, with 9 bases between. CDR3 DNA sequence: TGTGCCAGCAGCGTAGGAGGGGGAGATTCACCCCTCCACTTT. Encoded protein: CASSVGGGDSPLHF. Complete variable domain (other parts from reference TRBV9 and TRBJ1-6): DSGVTQTPKHLITATGQRVTLRCSPRSGDLSVYWYQQSLDQGLQFLIQYYNGEERAKGNILERFSAQQFPDLHSELNLSSLELGDSALYFCASSVGGGDSPLHFGNGTRLTVT.

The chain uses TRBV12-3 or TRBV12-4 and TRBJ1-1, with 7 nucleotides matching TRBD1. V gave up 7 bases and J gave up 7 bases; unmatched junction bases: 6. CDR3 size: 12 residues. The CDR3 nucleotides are TGTGCCAGCACCCTGACAGGGAATGAAGCTTTCTTT. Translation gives CASTLTGNEAFF.

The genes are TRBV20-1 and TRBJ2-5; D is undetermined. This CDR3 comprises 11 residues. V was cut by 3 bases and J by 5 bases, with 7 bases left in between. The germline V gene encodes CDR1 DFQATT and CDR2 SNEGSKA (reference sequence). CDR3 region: CSASNPETQYF. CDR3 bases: TGCAGTGCTAGTAATCCCGAGACCCAGTACTTC.

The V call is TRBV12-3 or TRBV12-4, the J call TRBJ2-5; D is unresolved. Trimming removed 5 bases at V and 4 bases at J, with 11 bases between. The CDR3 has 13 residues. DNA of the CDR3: TGTGCCAGCAGTCCCCTCTTAGTAGAGACCCAGTACTTC. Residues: CASSPLLVETQYF.

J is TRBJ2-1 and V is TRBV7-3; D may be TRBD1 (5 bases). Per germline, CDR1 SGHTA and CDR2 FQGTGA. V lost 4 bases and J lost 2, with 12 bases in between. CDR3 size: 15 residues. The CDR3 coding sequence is TGTGCCAGCAGCTACCAGGGTGTTCCCTACAATGAGCAGTTCTTC. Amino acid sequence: CASSYQGVPYNEQFF.

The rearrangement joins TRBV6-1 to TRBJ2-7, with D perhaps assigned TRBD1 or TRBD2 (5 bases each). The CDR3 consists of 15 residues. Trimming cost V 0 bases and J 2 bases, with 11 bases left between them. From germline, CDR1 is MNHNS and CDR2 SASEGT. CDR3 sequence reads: CASSEAPLGAYEQYF. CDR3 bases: TGTGCCAGCAGTGAAGCGCCGTTGGGGGCCTACGAGCAGTACTTC.

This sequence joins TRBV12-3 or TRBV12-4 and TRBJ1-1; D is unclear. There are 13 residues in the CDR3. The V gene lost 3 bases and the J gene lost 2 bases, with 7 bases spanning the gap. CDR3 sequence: CASSFGTNTEAFF. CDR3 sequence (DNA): TGTGCCAGCAGTTTCGGCACAAACACTGAAGCTTTCTTT.

The DNA for the CDR3 is TGCGCCAGCAGCTTGCTGGGGGCACACAATGAGCAGTTCTTC. It yields the protein CASSLLGAHNEQFF. This chain uses TRBV5-1 with TRBJ2-1, with a possible D match to TRBD1 (6 bases). Trimming took 1 base from V and 5 from J, leaving 10 bases between them. Germline-derived CDR1 and CDR2 are SGHRS and YFSETQ. CDR3 length: 14 amino acids.

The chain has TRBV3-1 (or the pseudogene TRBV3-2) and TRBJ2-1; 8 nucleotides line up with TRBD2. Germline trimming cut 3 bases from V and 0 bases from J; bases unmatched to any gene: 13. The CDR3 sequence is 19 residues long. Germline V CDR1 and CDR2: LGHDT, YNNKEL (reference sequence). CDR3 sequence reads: CASSHNAGGGLSSYNEQFF. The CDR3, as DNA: TGTGCCAGCAGCCACAACGCGGGGGGAGGCCTCAGCTCCTACAATGAGCAGTTCTTC.

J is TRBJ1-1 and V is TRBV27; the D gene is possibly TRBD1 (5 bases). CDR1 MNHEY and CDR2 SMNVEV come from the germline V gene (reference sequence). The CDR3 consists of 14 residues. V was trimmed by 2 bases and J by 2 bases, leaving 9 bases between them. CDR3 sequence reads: CASSLGGPNTEAFF. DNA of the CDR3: TGTGCCAGCAGTTTAGGGGGACCTAACACTGAAGCTTTCTTT.

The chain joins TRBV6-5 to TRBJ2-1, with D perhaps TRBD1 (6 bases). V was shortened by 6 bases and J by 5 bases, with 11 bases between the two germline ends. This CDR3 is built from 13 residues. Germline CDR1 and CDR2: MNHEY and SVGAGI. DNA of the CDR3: TGTGCCAGCAGCCTTGACAGGAACAATGAGCAGTTCTTC. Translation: CASSLDRNNEQFF.

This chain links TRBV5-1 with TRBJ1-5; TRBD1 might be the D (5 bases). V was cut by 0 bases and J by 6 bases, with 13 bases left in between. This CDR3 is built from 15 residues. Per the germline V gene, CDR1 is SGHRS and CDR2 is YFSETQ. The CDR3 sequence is CASSLGDPRGQPQHF. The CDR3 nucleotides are TGCGCCAGCAGCTTGGGGGACCCTCGGGGTCAGCCCCAGCATTTT. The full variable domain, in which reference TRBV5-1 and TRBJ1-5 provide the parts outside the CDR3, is KAGVTQTPRYLIKTRGQQVTLSCSPISGHRSVSWYQQTPGQGLQFLFEYFSETQRNKGNFPGRFSGRQFSNSRSEMNVSTLELGDSALYLCASSLGDPRGQPQHFGDGTRLSIL.

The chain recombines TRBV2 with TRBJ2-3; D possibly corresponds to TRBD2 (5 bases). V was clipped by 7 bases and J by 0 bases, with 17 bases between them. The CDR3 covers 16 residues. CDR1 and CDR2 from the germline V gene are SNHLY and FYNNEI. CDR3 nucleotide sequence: TGTGCCAGCAAGGACTTTGCGGGTGCTAGCACAGATACGCAGTATTTT. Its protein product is CASKDFAGASTDTQYF.

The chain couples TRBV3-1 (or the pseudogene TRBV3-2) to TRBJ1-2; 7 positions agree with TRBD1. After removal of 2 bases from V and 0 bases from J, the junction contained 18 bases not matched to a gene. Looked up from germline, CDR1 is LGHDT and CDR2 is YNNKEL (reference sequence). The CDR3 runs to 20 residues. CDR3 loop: CASSQFIIRPGQASNYGYTF. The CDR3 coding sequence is TGTGCCAGCAGCCAATTCATCATTAGGCCCGGACAGGCTTCTAACTATGGCTACACCTTC.